This TCR beta chain was sequenced for a study of cytomegalovirus exposure and HLA in healthy donors. The length of the CDR3 is 16 residues. V lost 0 bases and J lost 4, with 10 bases in between. Germline lookup yields CDR1 SGHTA and CDR2 FQGNSA. This clone was found once. This table comes from immunoSEQ multiplex PCR, and its TCRdb copy is limited to in-frame clones, with some not included. The table shows 43,000 or so clones, with about 93% occurring only once. The chain couples TRBV7-2 to TRBJ1-6, with D uncertain. The clonotype was recovered from a man aged 18 to 29 in good health and CMV-seronegative. Material: PBMCs. The CDR3: CASSLATAAYNSPLHF. DNA of the CDR3: TGTGCCAGCAGCTTAGCTACGGCAGCGTATAATTCACCCCTCCACTTT.